The rows below give T cell receptor beta chains drawn from one sample of a study of control samples from healthy donors and cancer patients. Assay: immunoSEQ multiplex PCR; the TCRdb copy retains only in-frame clones and omits some. The data contain 170,000 or so clones, about 91% of them singletons. Sequences were obtained from blood. The source of these receptors is a woman between 35 and 50 years old in good health. Both conserved end residues are part of each CDR3. The D gene is left open where the match is weak. Clone sizes are given selectively: once, few, many, or a class where the clone is expanded.

j_gene,len,v_gene,abundance,d_gene,CDR3aa,CDR3nt
TRBJ1-5,16,TRBV6-5,NA,NA,CASSYTAPGPNQPQHF,TGTGCCAGCAGTTACACAGCCCCAGGGCCCAATCAGCCCCAGCATTTT
TRBJ2-1,16,TRBV19,NA,NA,CASSITRTVMYNEQFF,TGTGCCAGTAGTATAACTCGTACAGTGATGTACAATGAGCAGTTCTTC
TRBJ1-5,14,TRBV3-1/TRBV3-2,NA,NA,CASSQGGGNQPQHF,TGTGCCAGCAGCCAAGGAGGGGGCAATCAGCCCCAGCATTTT
TRBJ1-2,15,TRBV16,NA,TRBD1,CASSQSGQGASGYTF,TGTGCCAGCAGCCAATCTGGACAGGGGGCTTCCGGCTACACCTTC
TRBJ2-3,13,TRBV5-1,once,NA,CASSRGGTDTQYF,TGCGCCAGCAGCCGCGGGGGCACAGATACGCAGTATTTT
TRBJ1-6,14,TRBV11-2,once,TRBD1,CASRSQGMISPLHF,TGTGCCAGCAGGTCACAGGGGATGATCTCACCCCTCCACTTT
TRBJ2-5,15,TRBV5-1,NA,NA,CASSSGGGLMETQYF,TGCGCCAGCTCTTCCGGGGGAGGCCTTATGGAGACCCAGTACTTC
TRBJ1-4,14,TRBV5-4,NA,NA,CASSSAGADEKLFF,TGTGCCAGCAGCTCGGCTGGGGCAGATGAAAAACTGTTTTTT
TRBJ1-1,14,TRBV5-6,NA,TRBD1,CASSSQGAPAEAFF,TGTGCCAGCAGCTCACAGGGGGCTCCGGCTGAAGCTTTCTTT
TRBJ1-2,14,TRBV19,NA,TRBD1,CASSIRAGGDGYTF,TGTGCCAGTAGTATACGAGCAGGGGGGGATGGCTACACCTTC
TRBJ2-5,16,TRBV7-2,NA,NA,CASSSERGVLWETQYF,TGTGCCAGCAGCTCCGAAAGAGGGGTTCTTTGGGAGACCCAGTACTTC
TRBJ1-1,14,TRBV7-3,NA,NA,CASSSGGSGTEAFF,TGTGCCAGCAGCTCCGGGGGGTCAGGGACTGAAGCTTTCTTT
TRBJ2-7,14,TRBV19,NA,NA,CASSRTGGSYEQYF,TGTGCCAGTAGTCGTACCGGGGGCTCCTACGAGCAGTACTTC
TRBJ1-1,14,TRBV4-1,NA,TRBD1,CASSQDQGAPEAFF,TGCGCCAGCAGCCAAGACCAGGGGGCCCCTGAAGCTTTCTTT
TRBJ2-7,12,TRBV2,NA,NA,CASRVVRHEQYF,TGTGCCAGCAGGGTAGTCCGCCACGAGCAGTACTTC
TRBJ1-4,16,TRBV2,NA,NA,CASSEENGVSNEKLFF,TGTGCCAGCAGTGAAGAAAACGGGGTATCTAATGAAAAACTGTTTTTT
TRBJ1-4,15,TRBV9,NA,NA,CASSVAHRPNEKLFF,TGTGCCAGCAGCGTAGCTCACAGACCTAATGAAAAACTGTTTTTT
TRBJ2-7,13,TRBV12-3/TRBV12-4,NA,NA,CASSFGGAYEQYF,TGTGCCAGCAGTTTCGGGGGAGCCTACGAGCAGTACTTC
TRBJ2-3,13,TRBV7-9,NA,NA,CGVSSSSTDTQYF,TGTGGCGTATCGTCTTCTAGCACAGATACGCAGTATTTT
TRBJ1-2,13,TRBV19,once,NA,CASIGRGHYGYTF,TGTGCCAGTATTGGGAGGGGCCACTATGGCTACACCTTC
TRBJ1-2,15,TRBV25-1,NA,NA,CASSDLSTLDYGYTF,TGTGCCAGCAGTGATCTGTCAACCCTCGATTATGGCTACACCTTC
TRBJ1-4,14,TRBV6-5,NA,NA,CASTDRQASEKLFF,TGTGCCAGCACCGACAGGCAGGCTTCCGAAAAACTGTTTTTT
TRBJ1-2,16,TRBV10-3,NA,NA,CAISESWRDSWYGYTF,TGTGCCATCAGTGAGTCGTGGAGGGACTCTTGGTATGGCTACACCTTC
TRBJ1-5,15,TRBV25-1,NA,NA,CASLGRLYSNQPQHF,TGTGCCTCCCTGGGGCGACTGTATAGCAATCAGCCCCAGCATTTT
TRBJ1-5,15,TRBV11-2,once,TRBD1,CASSPGGQGYQPQHF,TGTGCCAGCAGCCCAGGGGGACAGGGCTATCAGCCCCAGCATTTT
TRBJ2-2,13,TRBV5-1,once,NA,CASRYIEGGELFF,TGCGCCAGCAGATATATAGAGGGCGGGGAGCTGTTTTTT
TRBJ1-1,14,TRBV10-3,NA,NA,CAISESGGTTEAFF,TGTGCCATCAGTGAGAGCGGGGGAACCACTGAAGCTTTCTTT
TRBJ1-1,14,TRBV5-1,NA,NA,CASSSALSGTEAFF,TGCGCCAGCAGCTCCGCCCTGAGTGGCACTGAAGCTTTCTTT
TRBJ2-3,15,TRBV18,NA,TRBD1,CASSAGTDHTDTQYF,TGTGCCAGCTCAGCCGGGACAGACCACACAGATACGCAGTATTTT
TRBJ1-6,13,TRBV6-5,NA,NA,CASNIGDTSPLHF,TGTGCCAGCAATATAGGGGATACGTCACCCCTCCACTTT
TRBJ1-1,14,TRBV5-1,NA,NA,CASSVNTGGTEAFF,TGCGCCAGCAGCGTAAATACTGGGGGCACTGAAGCTTTCTTT
TRBJ1-2,12,TRBV5-4,NA,NA,CASSLEGYGYTF,TGTGCCAGCAGCTTGGAAGGCTATGGCTACACCTTC
TRBJ1-5,14,TRBV5-1,NA,NA,CASSLGRVNQPQHF,TGCGCCAGCAGCTTGGGACGGGTCAATCAGCCCCAGCATTTT
TRBJ2-1,14,TRBV27,NA,NA,CASSGNLGYNEQFF,TGTGCCAGCAGTGGCAACCTCGGCTACAATGAGCAGTTCTTC
TRBJ1-6,17,TRBV27,NA,TRBD1,CASSLSGGQGDNSPLHF,TGTGCCAGCAGTTTATCGGGCGGACAGGGTGATAATTCACCCCTCCACTTT
TRBJ2-5,13,TRBV12-3/TRBV12-4,NA,TRBD1,CASTRTGGRVQYF,TGTGCCAGCACCCGGACAGGGGGGCGGGTCCAGTACTTC
TRBJ2-7,15,TRBV2,NA,NA,CASSEVQASSYEQYF,TGTGCCAGCAGTGAGGTGCAGGCCAGCTCCTACGAGCAGTACTTC
TRBJ2-1,12,TRBV10-3,NA,NA,CAIRRGGNEQFF,TGTGCCATCAGACGGGGAGGCAATGAGCAGTTCTTC
TRBJ1-2,17,TRBV11-2,NA,NA,CASSLTPSPRQDYGYTF,TGTGCCAGCAGCCTCACACCTAGTCCGCGCCAGGACTATGGCTACACCTTC
TRBJ1-1,12,TRBV10-3,NA,NA,CATSPTIAEAFF,TGTGCCACGTCCCCCACAATCGCTGAAGCTTTCTTT
TRBJ2-7,13,TRBV7-8,NA,NA,CASSPSSIYEQYF,TGTGCCAGCAGCCCGAGCTCGATCTACGAGCAGTACTTC
TRBJ1-5,13,TRBV19,NA,NA,CASTGYSNQPQHF,TGTGCCAGTACAGGGTATAGCAATCAGCCCCAGCATTTT
TRBJ2-1,14,TRBV5-1,once,TRBD2,CASSPGLVSNEQFF,TGCGCCAGCAGCCCCGGACTAGTGAGCAATGAGCAGTTCTTC
TRBJ1-2,13,TRBV5-6,NA,NA,CASSLDSPYGYTF,TGTGCCAGCAGCTTGGACAGCCCCTATGGCTACACCTTC
TRBJ1-1,13,TRBV18,NA,NA,CASSPTGYTEAFF,TGTGCCAGCTCACCTACAGGGTACACTGAAGCTTTCTTT
TRBJ1-6,19,TRBV5-8,once,TRBD1,CASSFEPQGERGYNSPLHF,TGTGCCAGCAGCTTTGAGCCCCAGGGGGAGAGGGGTTATAATTCACCCCTCCACTTT
TRBJ2-5,14,TRBV10-2,NA,NA,CASSESGLRGTQYF,TGCGCCAGCAGTGAGTCGGGACTCCGGGGGACCCAGTACTTC
TRBJ1-1,11,TRBV2,NA,NA,CASSAYTEAFF,TGTGCCAGCAGTGCCTACACTGAAGCTTTCTTT
TRBJ2-7,12,TRBV3-1/TRBV3-2,NA,NA,CASSFGGYEQYF,TGTGCCAGCAGTTTTGGGGGCTACGAGCAGTACTTC
TRBJ2-2,17,TRBV4-1,NA,TRBD2,CASSQDKLAGPTGELFF,TGCGCCAGCAGCCAAGATAAACTAGCGGGGCCCACCGGGGAGCTGTTTTTT
TRBJ2-1,16,TRBV27,NA,TRBD1,CASRPPTGGHYNEQFF,TGTGCCAGCAGACCCCCAACAGGGGGACACTACAATGAGCAGTTCTTC
TRBJ1-5,15,TRBV19,few,NA,CASSIRSWTAQPQHF,TGTGCCAGTAGTATTCGTAGCTGGACAGCTCAGCCCCAGCATTTT
TRBJ2-5,11,TRBV6-5,NA,NA,CASRDGETQYF,TGTGCCAGCAGGGATGGGGAGACCCAGTACTTC